The 29 T cell receptor beta chains below were found in one sample sequenced in a study of blood T cell repertoires in COVID-19. Sequencing used immunoSEQ multiplex PCR; TCRdb keeps in-frame clones, though not all of them. The sample comprises around 220,000 clones, around 87% of which are singletons, and about 6% rests with the top ten. Sequencing was done on a sample of PBMCs or T cells enriched from blood (not recorded which). The receptors were sampled from a woman aged 30 to 39 with acute COVID-19.

The chain has TRBV28 and TRBJ2-7; 8 bases map to TRBD2. The J segment lost 1 base and the V segment lost 7 bases, leaving 3 bases of the junction unmatched. Germline V gene lookup returns CDR1 MDHEN and CDR2 SYDVKM. This CDR3 is 13 amino acids long. CDR3 sequence: CASILAGSYEQYF. CDR3 bases: TGTGCCAGCATCTTAGCGGGATCCTACGAGCAGTACTTC.

As DNA, the CDR3 is TGTGCCACCACAGGGGGGAACACTGAAGCTTTCTTT. Protein: CATTGGNTEAFF. The genes are TRBV19 and TRBJ1-1; TRBD1 aligns across 8 bases. J was trimmed by 1 base and V by 10 bases; bases with no gene match: 2. The CDR3 runs to 12 residues. Germline CDR1 LNHDA, CDR2 SQIVND (reference sequence).

The V gene is TRBV28, the J gene TRBJ2-7; 9 nucleotides match TRBD2. The germline V gene encodes CDR1 MDHEN and CDR2 SYDVKM. The V and J ends lost 5 bases and 4 bases, in that order; junction bases with no gene match: 9. There are 15 residues in the CDR3. Written as DNA, the CDR3 is TGTGCCAGCAGTACGACTAGCGGCGGCGGATACGAGCAGTACTTC. It encodes CASSTTSGGGYEQYF.

The chain couples TRBV7-8 to TRBJ2-7; 9 positions match TRBD2. Looked up from germline, CDR1 is SGHVS and CDR2 is FQNEAQ. V dropped 6 bases and J dropped 7; count of bases not matched to a gene: 7. The CDR3 is 13 amino acids. The CDR3 loop reads CASRAGLAGEQYF. CDR3 nucleotide sequence: TGTGCCAGCAGGGCGGGGCTAGCGGGGGAGCAGTACTTC.

The CDR3 nucleotides are TGTGCCAGCAGTTACGCAGGGGGAGAGGTGACCGGGGAGCTGTTTTTT. Its translation: CASSYAGGEVTGELFF. This chain joins TRBV6-2 or TRBV6-3 and TRBJ2-2; TRBD1 agrees at 7 bases. Germline V CDR1 and CDR2: MNHEY, SVGEGT. The CDR3 totals 16 residues. V lost 2 bases, J lost 5 bases, and 8 bases stayed unmatched.

This rearrangement joins TRBV10-3 to TRBJ2-2; D is possibly TRBD2 (6 bases). This CDR3 region has 16 residues. V gave up 2 bases and J gave up 3 bases, with 13 bases separating them. The germline V gene encodes CDR1 ENHRY and CDR2 SYGVKD. The CDR3 spells CAISEDWREHTGELFF. Written as DNA, the CDR3 is TGTGCCATCAGTGAGGACTGGCGGGAACACACCGGGGAGCTGTTTTTT.

The chain employs TRBV7-8 and TRBJ1-1; D not resolved. From germline, CDR1 is SGHVS and CDR2 FQNEAQ. This CDR3 is 13 amino acids long. The V end lost 5 bases, the J end lost 4 bases, and 11 bases lay between the germline ends. CDR3 bases: TGTGCCAGCAGCCCACGCAGCGGCACTGAAGCTTTCTTT. It codes for CASSPRSGTEAFF.

The chain's CDR3 is CASSLEGQGLKTQYF. As DNA, the CDR3 is TGTGCCAGCAGCCTCGAGGGACAGGGTTTGAAGACCCAGTACTTC. The chain uses TRBV6-5 and TRBJ2-5, with 9 bases matching TRBD1. This CDR3 comprises 15 residues. The V and J ends lost 6 bases and 6 bases, in that order; junction bases with no gene match: 11. CDR1 is MNHEY, CDR2 SVGAGI, per germline.

The rearrangement uses TRBV19 and TRBJ1-5; 7 nucleotides agree with TRBD1. Germline V gives CDR1 LNHDA, CDR2 SQIVND (reference sequence). The junction had 11 bases not matched to a gene; V was cut back by 5 bases and J by 4 bases. CDR3 length equals 16 residues. The chain's CDR3 is CASSPNPGTVNQPQHF. CDR3 DNA sequence: TGTGCCAGTAGTCCCAACCCCGGGACAGTTAATCAGCCCCAGCATTTT. Full variable domain (remainder filled in from reference TRBV19 and TRBJ1-5): DGGITQSPKYLFRKEGQNVTLSCEQNLNHDAMYWYRQDPGQGLRLIYYSQIVNDFQKGDIAEGYSVSREKKESFPLTVTSAQKNPTAFYLCASSPNPGTVNQPQHFGDGTRLSIL.

The rearrangement uses TRBV4-1 and TRBJ1-2; possibly TRBD1 for D (6 bases). Germline V CDR1 and CDR2: MGHRA, YSYEKL. V gave up 1 base and J gave up 9 bases, with 24 bases separating them. The CDR3 is made up of 17 amino acids. The DNA for the CDR3 is TGCGCCAGCAGCCAAGTCGGGACAAGTCGCCGCGAATTCCGCTACACCTTC. Protein sequence: CASSQVGTSRREFRYTF.

The genes are TRBV7-3 and TRBJ2-1; 9 positions match TRBD1. CDR3 length: 15 amino acids. J lost 6 bases, V lost 5 bases, and 8 bases had no gene match. Germline V gives CDR1 SGHTA, CDR2 FQGTGA. CDR3 amino acids: CASSQTGQGPNEQFF. The CDR3 nucleotides read TGTGCCAGCAGCCAAACGGGACAGGGCCCCAATGAGCAGTTCTTC.

The chain uses TRBV5-8 and TRBJ2-7, with a weak D call TRBD1 (6 bases). There are 17 residues in the CDR3. Trimming left V 0 bases short and J 3 bases short, with 19 bases between. Looked up from germline, CDR1 is SGHTS and CDR2 is YDEGEE. The CDR3: CASSLEGRGFKVYEQYF. CDR3 bases: TGTGCCAGCAGCTTGGAGGGCAGGGGCTTCAAAGTCTACGAGCAGTACTTC. The whole variable domain, filled in from reference TRBV5-8 and TRBJ2-7, reads EAGVTQSPTHLIKTRGQQATLRCSPISGHTSVYWYQQALGLGLQFLLWYDEGEERNRGNFPPRFSGRQFPNYSSELNVNALELEDSALYLCASSLEGRGFKVYEQYFGPGTRLTVT.

V and J are TRBV12-3 or TRBV12-4 and TRBJ2-1; 9 bases are a match to TRBD2. J gave up 13 bases and V 7 bases, and 8 bases lay outside the gene matches. This CDR3 spans 12 amino acids. The CDR3 region is CASTTGLANQFF. The DNA for the CDR3 is TGTGCCAGCACCACGGGACTAGCTAATCAGTTCTTC.

V gene TRBV7-2 combines with J gene TRBJ1-5, with 11 bases aligning to TRBD1. CDR3 size: 16 residues. In germline, CDR1 is SGHTA, CDR2 FQGNSA. Trimming at V came to 5 bases and at J to 3 bases, leaving 6 bases not matched to a gene. The CDR3 protein is CASSPGTGGYNQPQHF. CDR3 DNA: TGTGCCAGCAGCCCCGGGACAGGGGGTTACAATCAGCCCCAGCATTTT.

The V call is TRBV5-1, the J call TRBJ2-2; 11 bases are a match to TRBD2. Germline values: CDR1 SGHRS, CDR2 YFSETQ. CDR3 length: 16 amino acids. V was pared by 4 bases and J by 7 bases, with 9 bases of the junction left unmatched. CDR3 protein: CASSPEVAGGSGELFF. As DNA, the CDR3 is TGCGCCAGCAGCCCGGAAGTAGCGGGAGGGAGCGGGGAGCTGTTTTTT.

This rearrangement joins TRBV5-5 to TRBJ1-5; the match to TRBD1 covers 9 bases. V lost 1 base to trimming and J lost 4 bases; unmatched junction nucleotides: 9. The CDR3 runs 17 residues. Germline assignment: CDR1 SGHKS and CDR2 YYEKEE (reference sequence). The CDR3 DNA reads as TGTGCCAGCAGCTTGATCCCCGGGACAGGGAGGAATCAGCCCCAGCATTTT. This gives the protein CASSLIPGTGRNQPQHF. Drawing the rest from reference TRBV5-5 and TRBJ1-5, the complete variable domain is DAGVTQSPTHLIKTRGQQVTLRCSPISGHKSVSWYQQVLGQGPQFIFQYYEKEERGRGNFPDRFSARQFPNYSSELNVNALLLGDSALYLCASSLIPGTGRNQPQHFGDGTRLSIL.

This chain links TRBV9 with TRBJ2-1, with 10 nucleotides matching TRBD2. The CDR3 is 16 residues long. Germline trimming cut 0 bases from V and 3 bases from J; bases unmatched to any gene: 3. Germline V gene lookup returns CDR1 SGDLS and CDR2 YYNGEE. The DNA of the CDR3 is TGTGCCAGCAGCGTAGGAAGCGGGGGGGTCTACAATGAGCAGTTCTTC. This codes for CASSVGSGGVYNEQFF. Drawing the rest from reference TRBV9 and TRBJ2-1, the complete variable domain is DSGVTQTPKHLITATGQRVTLRCSPRSGDLSVYWYQQSLDQGLQFLIQYYNGEERAKGNILERFSAQQFPDLHSELNLSSLELGDSALYFCASSVGSGGVYNEQFFGPGTRLTVL.

This sequence joins TRBV27 and TRBJ1-1; TRBD1 matches at 12 bases. The CDR3 contains 15 residues. Trimming took 6 bases from V and 6 from J; bases not matched to a gene: 8. CDR1 is MNHEY and CDR2 is SMNVEV in the germline V gene (reference sequence). This chain's CDR3 is CASRAMGQGASEAFF. CDR3 nucleotide sequence: TGTGCCAGCAGGGCCATGGGACAGGGGGCTTCTGAAGCTTTCTTT.

The rearrangement links TRBV27 to TRBJ2-1, with D tentatively TRBD2 (7 bases). CDR1 and CDR2 (germline): MNHEY, SMNVEV (reference sequence). Trimming took off 7 bases at V and 7 bases at J, with 20 bases between the two ends. The CDR3 totals 15 residues. CDR3 protein: CASISSRRGRNEQFF. CDR3 bases: TGTGCCAGCATTTCTTCGAGGCGGGGGCGGAATGAGCAGTTCTTC.

This rearrangement joins TRBV3-1 (or the pseudogene TRBV3-2) to TRBJ2-2; weak D call: TRBD1 (7 bases). Deletions cut 4 bases from V and 1 base from J, with 13 bases between. CDR3 size: 16 residues. Germline V gene lookup returns CDR1 LGHDT and CDR2 YNNKEL (reference sequence). The DNA of the CDR3 is TGTGCCAGCAGCCCCCGGGGGACAGTGAACACCGGGGAGCTGTTTTTT. Protein: CASSPRGTVNTGELFF.

This clone appeared once. The gene calls are TRBV7-2 and TRBJ1-3; D remains ambiguous. V was cut by 7 bases and J by 0 bases, with 13 bases left in between. The CDR3 contains 15 residues. The germline gives CDR1 SGHTA, CDR2 FQGNSA. DNA of the CDR3: TGTGCCAGCATGCACGTGGAGAGCTCTGGAAACACCATATATTTT. Amino acid sequence: CASMHVESSGNTIYF. The whole variable domain, remainder taken from reference TRBV7-2 and TRBJ1-3, is GAGVSQSPSNKVTEKGKDVELRCDPISGHTALYWYRQSLGQGLEFLIYFQGNSAPDKSGLPSDRFSAERTGGSVSTLTIQRTQQEDSAVYLCASMHVESSGNTIYFGEGSWLTVV.

For the CDR3, the DNA is TGTGCCAGCTCACCACCTGGGGGCGGCGCCTACAATGAGCAGTTCTTC. Translating gives CASSPPGGGAYNEQFF. The chain links TRBV18 to TRBJ2-1, with a possible D match to TRBD1 (6 bases). Germline V CDR1 and CDR2: KGHSH, LQKENI. The CDR3 totals 16 residues. V was cut by 0 bases and J by 2 bases, with 11 bases left in between.

The CDR3 sequence: CASSQPQGEQYF. The DNA of the CDR3 is TGCGCCAGCAGCCAGCCTCAGGGGGAGCAGTACTTC. This chain joins TRBV4-1 and TRBJ2-7; a possible D gene is TRBD1 (6 bases). Trimming took 3 bases from V and 7 from J, leaving 10 bases between them. Per the germline V gene, CDR1 is MGHRA and CDR2 is YSYEKL. The CDR3 runs 12 residues.

J is TRBJ2-7 and V is TRBV7-2; a possible D gene is TRBD1 (6 bases). This CDR3 is built from 16 residues. The germline V gene encodes CDR1 SGHTA and CDR2 FQGNSA. The V gene lost 1 base and the J gene lost 0 bases, with 13 bases spanning the gap. CDR3 sequence (DNA): TGTGCCAGCAGCTTAGGAGGACAGCTGGCCTCCTACGAGCAGTACTTC. This codes for CASSLGGQLASYEQYF.

The CDR3 nucleotides are TGTGCCAGCAGCTTGAGTAGCGGGCGCACCAATGAGCAGTTCTTC. Amino acids: CASSLSSGRTNEQFF. This sequence joins TRBV7-2 and TRBJ2-1, with 7 bases that match TRBD2. Losses at the gene ends were 3 bases for V and 6 bases for J; bases not matched to a gene: 8. CDR3 size: 15 residues. The germline CDR1 and CDR2 sequences are SGHTA and FQGNSA.

This clone was seen just once. The J gene is TRBJ1-1, the V gene TRBV5-1, with 7 bases matching TRBD1. The CDR3 is 15 amino acids. J gave up 2 bases and V 6 bases, and 10 bases lay outside the gene matches. Per the germline V gene, CDR1 is SGHRS and CDR2 is YFSETQ. The CDR3 coding sequence is TGCGCCAGCAAAGGGGGCTTGGCGGGAAACACTGAAGCTTTCTTT. Translation gives CASKGGLAGNTEAFF. Together with reference TRBV5-1 and TRBJ1-1, the CDR3 gives the full variable domain: KAGVTQTPRYLIKTRGQQVTLSCSPISGHRSVSWYQQTPGQGLQFLFEYFSETQRNKGNFPGRFSGRQFSNSRSEMNVSTLELGDSALYLCASKGGLAGNTEAFFGQGTRLTVV.

V usage is TRBV19 and J usage is TRBJ2-7; D may be TRBD2 (5 bases). The CDR3 has 13 amino acids. Trimming pared 3 bases from V and 2 bases from J, leaving 8 bases between. Germline CDR1 reads LNHDA; CDR2 reads SQIVND (reference sequence). The CDR3, as DNA: TGTGCCAGTAGTATCATCGGGGCCTACGAGCAGTACTTC. As protein: CASSIIGAYEQYF. Full variable domain (rest looked up from reference TRBV19 and TRBJ2-7): DGGITQSPKYLFRKEGQNVTLSCEQNLNHDAMYWYRQDPGQGLRLIYYSQIVNDFQKGDIAEGYSVSREKKESFPLTVTSAQKNPTAFYLCASSIIGAYEQYFGPGTRLTVT.

This clone was counted only a few times. The gene calls are TRBV5-1 and TRBJ1-6; D remains unclear. The CDR3 is 15 amino acids. V dropped 2 bases and J dropped 3 bases, with 9 bases sitting between them. Looked up from germline, CDR1 is SGHRS and CDR2 is YFSETQ. CDR3 region: CASSFSGNYNSPLHF. CDR3 nucleotide sequence: TGCGCCAGCAGCTTTAGCGGGAACTATAATTCACCCCTCCACTTT.

The chain is built from TRBV5-6 and TRBJ1-1, with D tentatively TRBD1 (6 bases). Germline V gene data show CDR1 as SGHDT and CDR2 as YYEEEE. CDR3 length: 15 residues. The V end lost 0 bases, the J end lost 1 base, and 10 bases lay between the germline ends. CDR3: CASSLGQGRNTEAFF. In DNA form, the CDR3 reads TGTGCCAGCAGCTTGGGGCAGGGGAGGAACACTGAAGCTTTCTTT.